Presented here are 21 T cell receptor beta chains from one specimen sequenced in a study of radiotherapy plus CTLA-4 blockade in lung cancer. Profiling relied on immunoSEQ multiplex PCR, and the TCRdb table lists in-frame clones only, not all of them. This table has about 95,000 clones, approximately 78% appearing once. Sequencing used peripheral blood, obtained from a patient treated with radiotherapy plus ipilimumab. The source of these receptors is a human donor with non-small cell lung cancer who had a partial response to radiotherapy plus ipilimumab.

V gene TRBV28 combines with J gene TRBJ1-2; 8 bases line up with TRBD1. The CDR3 spans 13 residues. Germline CDR1 reads MDHEN; CDR2 reads SYDVKM. With V trimmed by 5 bases and J by 6 bases, 5 bases remained unmatched. This chain's CDR3 is CASSGRTGNGYTF. For the CDR3, the DNA is TGTGCCAGCAGTGGAAGGACAGGGAATGGCTACACCTTC.

This rearrangement joins TRBV27 to TRBJ2-2, with 9 bases identical to TRBD1. The germline V gene encodes CDR1 MNHEY and CDR2 SMNVEV (reference sequence). The CDR3 has 17 residues. Trimming took 2 bases from V and 2 from J; bases not matched to a gene: 6. The CDR3 here is CASSLLSGQGNTGELFF. CDR3 nucleotides: TGTGCCAGCAGTTTACTTTCGGGACAGGGTAACACCGGGGAGCTGTTTTTT.

This sequence joins TRBV6-6 and TRBJ1-2; 7 positions match TRBD1. Trimming at V came to 6 bases and at J to 8 bases, leaving 9 bases not matched to a gene. Germline V gene lookup returns CDR1 MNHNY and CDR2 SVGAGI (reference sequence). The CDR3 is made up of 13 amino acids. The CDR3 sequence is CASSQDRSGGYTF. The CDR3, as DNA: TGTGCCAGCAGCCAGGACAGGTCGGGCGGCTACACCTTC.

The V gene is TRBV7-3, the J gene TRBJ2-3; 8 bases map to TRBD2. The germline V gene has CDR1 SGHTA and CDR2 FQGTGA. The CDR3 sequence is 17 residues long. The trim removed 5 bases at V and 1 base at J, leaving 11 bases unmatched. The chain's CDR3 is CASSRTSQDWGTDTQYF. In nucleotides, the CDR3 is TGTGCCAGCAGCCGGACTAGCCAGGATTGGGGCACAGATACGCAGTATTTT.

The chain couples TRBV4-2 to TRBJ2-5, with 14 bases matching TRBD2. This CDR3 comprises 17 residues. Trimming removed 1 base from V and 5 bases from J; junction bases left unmatched: 6. CDR1 LGHNA and CDR2 YNFKEQ come from the germline V gene. The CDR3 here is CASSQAGLAGVGETQYF. DNA for the CDR3: TGTGCCAGCAGCCAAGCGGGACTAGCGGGAGTCGGGGAGACCCAGTACTTC.

The V and J genes are TRBV19 and TRBJ1-1; TRBD1 might be the D (5 bases). The ends were cut back, 6 bases at V and 1 base at J, with 36 bases in the middle. The CDR3 runs 22 residues. CDR1 and CDR2 from the germline V gene are LNHDA and SQIVND (reference sequence). In DNA, the CDR3 is TGTGCCAGTAGACAAAGGGACCTTCAAGACGGGGGGACCCATCCCGCGAACACTGAAGCTTTCTTT. This gives the protein CASRQRDLQDGGTHPANTEAFF.

This clone was counted only a few times. The chain uses TRBV10-3 and TRBJ2-7; the match to TRBD1 covers 9 bases. J was trimmed by 2 bases and V by 7 bases; bases with no gene match: 3. CDR3 length: 13 residues. Germline CDR1 reads ENHRY; CDR2 reads SYGVKD. The CDR3 DNA sequence: TGTGCCATCACCGGGACAGGGCCCTACGAGCAGTACTTC. This codes for CAITGTGPYEQYF.

The chain is built from TRBV19 and TRBJ2-3; D gene ambiguous. This CDR3 spans 14 amino acids. The germline CDR1 and CDR2 sequences are LNHDA and SQIVND (reference sequence). Between the trimmed V and J ends, which lost 4 bases and 2 bases, there was a span of 10 bases. CDR3 sequence: CASSTVRITDTQYF. CDR3 in DNA: TGTGCCAGTAGTACAGTCAGGATCACAGATACGCAGTATTTT.

The chain couples TRBV4-1 to TRBJ2-3, with a possible D match to TRBD2 (7 bases). The germline CDR1 and CDR2 sequences are MGHRA and YSYEKL. Trimming removed 3 bases at V and 4 bases at J, with 14 bases between. The CDR3 totals 15 residues. CDR3 region: CASSQAMRGPDTQYF. CDR3 DNA sequence: TGCGCCAGCAGCCAGGCTATGCGGGGGCCAGATACGCAGTATTTT.

About this clone itself: This same CDR3 is encoded by further DNA sequences in the sample. The gene calls are TRBV28 and TRBJ1-2; the match to TRBD1 covers 7 bases. J lost 3 bases, V lost 8 bases, and 3 bases had no gene match. Per the germline V gene, CDR1 is MDHEN and CDR2 is SYDVKM. This CDR3 has 12 amino acids. The CDR3 DNA follows: TGTGCCAGCTCGACAGGGTACTATGGCTACACCTTC. Encoded protein: CASSTGYYGYTF.

This sequence joins TRBV6-1 and TRBJ2-6, with 7 bases aligning to TRBD1. J gave up 2 bases and V 8 bases, and 6 bases lay outside the gene matches. The CDR3 consists of 15 residues. Germline loops: CDR1 MNHNS, CDR2 SASEGT. The chain's CDR3 is CASLATGAGANVLTF. In DNA, the CDR3 is TGTGCCAGCTTAGCTACAGGGGCTGGGGCCAACGTCCTGACTTTC.

This chain links TRBV5-1 with TRBJ2-6, with D perhaps TRBD1 (9 bases). The germline V gene has CDR1 SGHRS and CDR2 YFSETQ. The CDR3 loop spans 22 amino acids. V lost 2 bases and J 0 bases, leaving 27 bases between the germline ends. DNA of the CDR3: TGCGCCAGCAGCTTCACATCCCCGGGGGGGACAGGGATCATCTCTGGGGCCAACGTCCTGACTTTC. Residues: CASSFTSPGGTGIISGANVLTF.

The J gene is TRBJ1-1, the V gene TRBV5-1; unclear D gene. This CDR3 has 14 residues. Trimming took 1 base from V and 1 from J, leaving 8 bases between them. CDR1 is SGHRS and CDR2 is YFSETQ in the germline V gene. Written as DNA, the CDR3 is TGCGCCAGCAGCTTGATTTCATCGAACACTGAAGCTTTCTTT. Its translation is CASSLISSNTEAFF. Looking up the rest from reference TRBV5-1 and TRBJ1-1 gives the full variable domain: KAGVTQTPRYLIKTRGQQVTLSCSPISGHRSVSWYQQTPGQGLQFLFEYFSETQRNKGNFPGRFSGRQFSNSRSEMNVSTLELGDSALYLCASSLISSNTEAFFGQGTRLTVV.

The chain joins TRBV30 to TRBJ1-1, with a possible D match to TRBD1 (5 bases). The CDR3 runs to 13 residues. Trimming stripped 4 bases from V and 5 bases from J, with 14 bases between. The V gene's germline CDR1 is GTSNPN and CDR2 SVGIG (reference sequence). This CDR3 is CAWTRDGKTEAFF. CDR3 in DNA: TGTGCCTGGACCAGGGATGGTAAAACTGAAGCTTTCTTT. Looking up the rest from reference TRBV30 and TRBJ1-1 gives the full variable domain: SQTIHQWPATLVQPVGSPLSLECTVEGTSNPNLYWYRQAAGRGLQLLFYSVGIGQISSEVPQNLSASRPQDRQFILSSKKLLLSDSGFYLCAWTRDGKTEAFFGQGTRLTVV.

The chain employs TRBV2 and TRBJ1-5; 8 bases match TRBD1. V dropped 6 bases and J dropped 3; count of bases not matched to a gene: 7. Germline V lookup: CDR1 SNHLY, CDR2 FYNNEI. The CDR3 consists of 15 residues. The chain's CDR3 is CASRATGALNQPQHF. CDR3 DNA sequence: TGTGCCAGCAGGGCGACAGGGGCCCTCAATCAGCCCCAGCATTTT.

CDR3 residues: CASSQVTGNYGYTF. DNA for the CDR3: TGCGCCAGCAGCCAAGTCACGGGGAACTATGGCTACACCTTC. This rearrangement joins TRBV4-1 to TRBJ1-2, with D unresolved. CDR3 size: 14 residues. CDR1 is MGHRA, CDR2 YSYEKL, per germline. Trimming took off 1 base at V and 2 bases at J, with 8 bases between the two ends.

This chain joins TRBV7-9 and TRBJ1-1; D gene ambiguous. The length of the CDR3 is 14 residues. The ends were cut back, 1 base at V and 3 bases at J, with 9 bases in the middle. Germline V gene data show CDR1 as SEHNR and CDR2 as FQNEAQ (reference sequence). The CDR3: CASSLEGGYTEAFF. DNA for the CDR3: TGTGCCAGCAGCTTAGAAGGAGGATACACTGAAGCTTTCTTT.

The chain joins TRBV5-1 to TRBJ2-2; no reliable D call. The CDR3 extends over 13 amino acids. CDR1 is SGHRS and CDR2 is YFSETQ in the germline V gene. The V gene lost 4 bases and the J gene lost 0 bases, with 4 bases spanning the gap. Written as DNA, the CDR3 is TGCGCCAGCAGCCTAACGAACACCGGGGAGCTGTTTTTT. Encoded protein: CASSLTNTGELFF.

The V call is TRBV4-2, the J call TRBJ2-3, with 8 bases lining up with TRBD2. Trimming took 4 bases from V and 4 from J; bases not matched to a gene: 7. The CDR3 has 15 residues. Germline CDR1 is LGHNA and CDR2 is YNFKEQ. In DNA form, the CDR3 reads TGTGCCAGCAGCCGCCGAGCGGGAGAATCAGATACGCAGTATTTT. This sequence encodes CASSRRAGESDTQYF.

V gene TRBV5-6 combines with J gene TRBJ1-1; 11 bases are shared with TRBD1. Trimming removed 4 bases from V and 2 bases from J; junction bases left unmatched: 10. Germline V gene data show CDR1 as SGHDT and CDR2 as YYEEEE. The CDR3 covers 17 residues. The CDR3 region is CASSLVGQGAVNTEAFF. In nucleotides, the CDR3 is TGTGCCAGCAGCCTGGTTGGACAGGGGGCCGTTAACACTGAAGCTTTCTTT.

The genes are TRBV10-2 and TRBJ1-3; 9 bases fit TRBD1. The CDR3 totals 16 residues. CDR1 and CDR2 from the germline V gene are WSHSY and SAAADI. Trimming removed 3 bases from V and 0 bases from J; junction bases left unmatched: 3. The CDR3 DNA reads TGCGCCAGCAGTGAAATACAGGGGGCCTCTGGAAACACCATATATTTT. This encodes CASSEIQGASGNTIYF.